This TCR beta chain was documented in a study of OX40 agonist ivuxolimab in advanced cancers. Germline CDR1 reads SGHRS; CDR2 reads YFSETQ. This CDR3 has 15 residues. V shed 0 bases and J 6 bases; nucleotides not matched to a gene: 5. Repertoires were generated with immunoSEQ multiplex PCR, while TCRdb's copy carries only in-frame clones and drops some. The sample yields tens of thousands of clones, nearly 85% seen once. The chain carries TRBV5-1 and TRBJ2-1, with 8 bases that match TRBD1. The receptor was isolated from an adult with an advanced solid tumor such as melanoma, head and neck, liver or kidney cancer. The sample was CD4+ or CD8+ T cells sorted from blood, taken in a trial of the OX40 agonist ivuxolimab. CDR3 sequence (DNA): TGCGCCAGCAGCTTGGGGACAGGGAAGGGCAATGAGCAGTTCTTC. Protein sequence: CASSLGTGKGNEQFF.